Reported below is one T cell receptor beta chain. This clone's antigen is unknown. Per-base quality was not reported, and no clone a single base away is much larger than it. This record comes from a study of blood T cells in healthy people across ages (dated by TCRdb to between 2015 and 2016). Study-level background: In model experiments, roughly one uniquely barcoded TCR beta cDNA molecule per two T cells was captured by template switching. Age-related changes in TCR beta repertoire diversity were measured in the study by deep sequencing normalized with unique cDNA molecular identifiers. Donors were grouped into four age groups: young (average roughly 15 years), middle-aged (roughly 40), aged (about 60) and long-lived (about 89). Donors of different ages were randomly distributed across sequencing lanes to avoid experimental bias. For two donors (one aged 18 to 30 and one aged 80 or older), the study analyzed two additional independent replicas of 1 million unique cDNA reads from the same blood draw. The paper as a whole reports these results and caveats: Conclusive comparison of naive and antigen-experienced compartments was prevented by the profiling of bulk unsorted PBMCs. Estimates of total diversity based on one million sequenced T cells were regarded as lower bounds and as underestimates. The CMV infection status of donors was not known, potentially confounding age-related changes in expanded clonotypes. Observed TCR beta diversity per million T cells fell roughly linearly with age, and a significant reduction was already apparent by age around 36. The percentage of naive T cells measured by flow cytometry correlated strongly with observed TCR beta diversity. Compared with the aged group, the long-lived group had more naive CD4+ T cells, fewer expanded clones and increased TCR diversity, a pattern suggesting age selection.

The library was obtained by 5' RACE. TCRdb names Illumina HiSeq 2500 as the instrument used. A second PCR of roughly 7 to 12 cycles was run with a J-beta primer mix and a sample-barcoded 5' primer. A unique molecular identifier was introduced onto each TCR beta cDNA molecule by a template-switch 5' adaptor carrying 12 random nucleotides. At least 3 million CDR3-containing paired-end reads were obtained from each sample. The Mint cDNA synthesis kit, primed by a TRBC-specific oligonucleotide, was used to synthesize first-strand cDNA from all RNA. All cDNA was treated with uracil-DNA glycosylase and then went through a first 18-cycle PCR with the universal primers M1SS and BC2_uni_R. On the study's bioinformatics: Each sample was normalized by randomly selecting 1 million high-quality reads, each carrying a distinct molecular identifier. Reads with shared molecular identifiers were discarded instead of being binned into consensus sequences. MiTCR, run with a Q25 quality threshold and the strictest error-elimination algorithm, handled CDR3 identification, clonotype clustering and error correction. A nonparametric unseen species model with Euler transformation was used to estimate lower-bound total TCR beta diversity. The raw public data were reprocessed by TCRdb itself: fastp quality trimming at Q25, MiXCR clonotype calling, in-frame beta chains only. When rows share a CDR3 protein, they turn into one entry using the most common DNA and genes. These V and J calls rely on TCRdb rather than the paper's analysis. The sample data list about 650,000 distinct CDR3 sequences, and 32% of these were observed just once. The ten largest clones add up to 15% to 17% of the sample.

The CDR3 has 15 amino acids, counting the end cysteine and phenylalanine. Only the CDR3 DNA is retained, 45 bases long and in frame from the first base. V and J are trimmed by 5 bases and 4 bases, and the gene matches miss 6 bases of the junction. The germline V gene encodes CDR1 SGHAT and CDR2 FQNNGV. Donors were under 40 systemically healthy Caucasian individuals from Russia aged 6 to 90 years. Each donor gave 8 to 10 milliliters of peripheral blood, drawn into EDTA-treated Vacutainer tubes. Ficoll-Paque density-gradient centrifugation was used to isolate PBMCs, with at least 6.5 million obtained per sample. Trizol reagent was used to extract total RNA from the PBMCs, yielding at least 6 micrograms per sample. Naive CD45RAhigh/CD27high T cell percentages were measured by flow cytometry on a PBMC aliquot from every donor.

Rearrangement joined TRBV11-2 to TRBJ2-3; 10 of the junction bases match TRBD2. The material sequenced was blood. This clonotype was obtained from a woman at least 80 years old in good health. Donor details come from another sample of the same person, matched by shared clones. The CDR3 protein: CASSQTGTSADTQYF. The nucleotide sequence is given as TGTGCCAGCAGCCAGACCGGGACTAGCGCAGATACGCAGTATTTT.